The 26 T cell receptor beta chains listed next were all sequenced from one sample in a study of Graves' ophthalmopathy and Graves' hyperthyroidism. Amplified TCR beta CDR3 regions were obtained using RNA transcripts as template. RT-PCR was first run with HTBI primers, then multiplex PCR in a second round. TCRdb analysed the multiplex PCR reads with MiXCR anew, one entry per CDR3 protein. The data contain more than 550,000 distinct CDR3 sequences, about 40% of them seen just once; the ten biggest clones take up around 3.3%. The specimen was peripheral blood. These receptors originate from an adult man with Graves' ophthalmopathy.

This clonotype was counted at least ten times. Compared with germline, one end of the junction differs, possibly owing to a read error. The chain has TRBV29-1 and TRBJ1-1, with a tentative D call TRBD1 (6 bases). CDR1 and CDR2 from the germline V gene are SQVTM and ANQGSEA. This CDR3 contains 13 residues. This CDR3 reads CSAALSSTPGATF. The CDR3 region has the DNA TGCAGCGCTGCCCTTTCCAGCACGCCAGGGGCGACGTTT.

Many counts were recorded for this clonotype. J is TRBJ1-2 and V is TRBV2; D may be TRBD1 (6 bases). This CDR3 has 16 amino acids. CDR1 and CDR2 (germline): SNHLY, FYNNEI. V was trimmed by 3 bases and J by 0 bases, leaving 14 bases between them. Here the CDR3 DNA reads TGTGCCAGCAGTGACTTCGGGGGGCTAACTAACTATGGCTACACCTTC. Its translation is CASSDFGGLTNYGYTF. Full variable domain (missing parts from reference TRBV2 and TRBJ1-2): EPEVTQTPSHQVTQMGQEVILRCVPISNHLYFYWYRQILGQKVEFLVSFYNNEISEKSEIFDDQFSVERPDGSNFTLKIRSTKLEDSAMYFCASSDFGGLTNYGYTFGSGTRLTVV.

Comments on this clonotype: A read error is likely, as this CDR3 ends without the conserved phenylalanine or tryptophan. This CDR3 reads CASSFSTEETQYL. In DNA form, the CDR3 reads TGTGCCAGCAGCTTCTCGACCGAAGAGACCCAGTACCTC. The chain recombines TRBV7-9 with TRBJ2-5; D remains ambiguous. V shed 3 bases and J shed 3 bases, with 8 bases lying between them. Germline CDR1 SEHNR, CDR2 FQNEAQ (reference sequence). The CDR3 covers 13 residues.

This clonotype was observed a few times. The CDR3 protein is CASSWGLFF. The CDR3 bases are TGTGCCAGCAGTTGGGGGCTGTTTTTT. The V call is TRBV7-9, the J call TRBJ2-2, with D unclear. Germline V lookup: CDR1 SEHNR, CDR2 FQNEAQ (reference sequence). V lost 6 bases and J 13 bases, leaving 6 bases between the germline ends. The CDR3 sequence is 9 residues long. The complete variable domain, with remaining parts taken from reference TRBV7-9 and TRBJ2-2, reads DTGVSQNPRHKITKRGQNVTFRCDPISEHNRLYWYRQTLGQGPEFLTYFQNEAQLEKSRLLSDRFSAERPKGSFSTLEIQRTEQGDSAMYLCASSWGLFFGEGSRLTVL.

The chain combines TRBV10-3 with TRBJ2-5; TRBD2 might be the D (5 bases). Germline V CDR1 and CDR2: ENHRY, SYGVKD. The length of the CDR3 is 18 residues. Trimming pared 6 bases from V and 4 bases from J, leaving 27 bases between. The CDR3 DNA reads as TGTGCCATCAGCAGCGTTGAAGGACTCATGGAGCTTGGAGAGACCCAGTACTTC. Translated, it gives CAISSVEGLMELGETQYF.

This clonotype has at least ten counts. V usage is TRBV10-3 and J usage is TRBJ1-2, with TRBD1 matching 9 bases. CDR1 ENHRY and CDR2 SYGVKD come from the germline V gene. With V trimmed by 10 bases and J by 2 bases, 8 bases remained unmatched. CDR3 length: 14 residues. CDR3 in DNA: TGTGCCACTACACCCACAGGGGGCAACTATGGCTACACCTTC. Amino acid sequence: CATTPTGGNYGYTF.

The J gene is TRBJ1-2, the V gene TRBV19; 7 bases agree with TRBD1. Germline CDR1 and CDR2: LNHDA and SQIVND (reference sequence). The CDR3 length is 15 residues. With 7 bases clipped from V and 4 bases from J, the junction kept 12 bases outside the gene matches. Here the CDR3 DNA reads TGTGCCAGTACTGAGCGGGACAGTTTTTTCTATGGCTACACCTTC. The encoded protein is CASTERDSFFYGYTF.

This clonotype was recorded a few times. This rearrangement joins TRBV24-1 to TRBJ2-5; 7 bases align to TRBD1. The DNA end lines up better with TRBJ2-1; the J call may be wrong. This CDR3 has 16 residues. The germline gives CDR1 KGHDR, CDR2 SFDVKD. The CDR3 region is CATSDAAQGDYNEQFF. Here the CDR3 DNA reads TGTGCCACCAGTGACGCTGCCCAGGGGGACTACAATGAGCAGTTCTTC.

The V and J genes are TRBV28 and TRBJ2-7; TRBD2 might be the D (6 bases). Germline-derived CDR1 and CDR2 are MDHEN and SYDVKM. This CDR3 has 13 amino acids. Deletions cut 3 bases from V and 6 bases from J, with 12 bases between. For the CDR3, the DNA is TGTGCCAGCAGTTTGGAGCGGCGGGGCGAGCAGTACTTC. This encodes CASSLERRGEQYF.

This clonotype was counted a few times. The CDR3 here is CASSAGGQGPNYEQYF. The CDR3 region has the DNA TGTGCCAGCAGCGCCGGGGGACAGGGGCCCAACTACGAGCAGTACTTC. The genes are TRBV9 and TRBJ2-7, with 10 bases fitting TRBD1. Trimming removed 3 bases from V and 3 bases from J; junction bases left unmatched: 9. Germline V CDR1 and CDR2: SGDLS, YYNGEE. CDR3 length equals 16 residues.

The rearrangement links TRBV5-5 to TRBJ1-4; D is uncertain. The CDR3 spans 14 residues. Germline CDR1 SGHKS, CDR2 YYEKEE (reference sequence). Trimming stripped 3 bases from V and 3 bases from J, with 9 bases between. Here the CDR3 DNA reads TGTGCCAGCAGCTACGGCCTGCCTAATGAAAAACTGTTTTTT. This encodes CASSYGLPNEKLFF.

Worth noting for this clonotype: In this CDR3 the conserved last residue, phenylalanine or tryptophan, is missing, so a read error is likely. It is unclear where the CDR3 begins or ends on the DNA, so no DNA is shown, and the CDR3 is as TCRdb lists it. The chain is built from TRBV29-1 and TRBJ2-7; the D call of TRBD2 is as the table states it, not checked on the DNA. Germline CDR1 SQVTM, CDR2 ANQGSEA. The CDR3 is made up of 8 amino acids, end residues included. CDR3: CSGEREGP.

The chain couples TRBV7-2 to TRBJ1-1; 8 positions agree with TRBD1. After removal of 2 bases from V and 0 bases from J, the junction contained 5 bases not matched to a gene. Germline V gene sequence: CDR1 SGHTA, CDR2 FQGNSA. The CDR3 length is 16 residues. The CDR3 DNA follows: TGTGCCAGCAGCTTATCGACAGGGGTCATGAACACTGAAGCTTTCTTT. As protein: CASSLSTGVMNTEAFF.

In this sample, this clonotype turned up once. Possible read error: a much larger clone is one base away. V gene TRBV13 combines with J gene TRBJ2-7; TRBD1 matches 11 bases. Germline CDR1 reads PRHDT; CDR2 reads FYEKMQ (reference sequence). The CDR3 runs 14 residues. CDR3 protein: CANSPRDRGYEQYF. The CDR3, as DNA: TGTGCCAACAGCCCACGGGACAGGGGGTACGAGCAGTACTTC.

This rearrangement joins TRBV20-1 to TRBJ2-7; D remains ambiguous. CDR3 length: 10 residues. CDR1 and CDR2 from the germline V gene are DFQATT and SNEGSKA (reference sequence). The V end lost 3 bases, the J end lost 5 bases, and 5 bases lay between the germline ends. In DNA, the CDR3 is TGCAGTGCTAGTAACCACGAGCAGTACTTC. It specifies CSASNHEQYF.

This clonotype was seen more than once but under ten times. A much larger clone is a single base away; this may be a read error. CDR3 nucleotides: TGTGCCAGTAGTATCGGACTAGGCTACACCTTC. Its translation is CASSIGLGYTF. The chain joins TRBV19 to TRBJ1-2; the D is unclear. The CDR3 sequence is 11 residues long. Germline V CDR1 and CDR2: LNHDA, SQIVND (reference sequence). Trimming took 3 bases from V and 8 from J, leaving 7 bases between them. Drawing the rest from reference TRBV19 and TRBJ1-2, the complete variable domain is DGGITQSPKYLFRKEGQNVTLSCEQNLNHDAMYWYRQDPGQGLRLIYYSQIVNDFQKGDIAEGYSVSREKKESFPLTVTSAQKNPTAFYLCASSIGLGYTFGSGTRLTVV.

This clonotype showed up many times. The V call is TRBV2, the J call TRBJ2-5; possible D gene TRBD2, 6 bases. The CDR3 totals 16 residues. With 3 bases removed from V and 1 base from J, the gap between germline ends came to 15 bases. Germline assignment: CDR1 SNHLY and CDR2 FYNNEI. In nucleotides, the CDR3 is TGTGCCAGCAGTGAGCAAGGGCGGCGGGGCCAAGAGACCCAGTACTTC. This codes for CASSEQGRRGQETQYF.

This clonotype was seen many times. The V call is TRBV12-5, the J call TRBJ2-7, with D hard to call. The germline V gene has CDR1 LGHNT and CDR2 FRNRAP. V was clipped by 3 bases and J by 4 bases, with 10 bases between them. This CDR3 contains 13 residues. The DNA for the CDR3 is TGTGCTAGTGGTTTACAAATAGATTACGAGCAGTACTTC. Amino acids: CASGLQIDYEQYF.

The genes are TRBV3-1 and TRBJ2-7, with 8 bases fitting TRBD2. V lost 0 bases, J lost 3 bases, and 4 bases stayed unmatched. The CDR3 consists of 15 residues. Germline CDR1 reads LGHDT; CDR2 reads YNNKEL (reference sequence). The CDR3 nucleotides read TGTGCCAGCAGCCAAGATCTGGGACTAGTCTACGAGCAGTACTTC. Amino acid sequence: CASSQDLGLVYEQYF.

This clonotype was observed at least ten times. This chain joins TRBV19 and TRBJ1-6; D is unresolved. Germline V gene sequence: CDR1 LNHDA, CDR2 SQIVND (reference sequence). The CDR3 is made up of 15 amino acids. Trimming removed 4 bases at V and 5 bases at J, with 12 bases between. CDR3 nucleotide sequence: TGTGCCAGTAGTAGAGGACGGGCAGATAATTCACCCCTCCACTTT. Protein sequence: CASSRGRADNSPLHF.

This clonotype was counted a few times. The chain has TRBV12-3 or TRBV12-4 and TRBJ2-5; D is perhaps TRBD1 (6 bases). Between the trimmed V and J ends, which lost 5 bases and 0 bases, there was a span of 16 bases. CDR3 size: 16 residues. CDR3: CASSSPGHKYQETQYF. CDR3 DNA: TGTGCCAGCAGTAGCCCGGGACACAAGTACCAAGAGACCCAGTACTTC.

This clonotype has at least ten counts. The CDR3 region has the DNA TGTGCCAGCAGCAAGATGGAGGAGACCCAGTACTTC. As protein: CASSKMEETQYF. The gene calls are TRBV5-4 and TRBJ2-5; no clear D. V shed 4 bases and J shed 5 bases, with 9 bases lying between them. The germline gives CDR1 SGHNT, CDR2 YYREEE (reference sequence). The CDR3 is 12 amino acids.

The chain combines TRBV11-2 with TRBJ2-2; D gene ambiguous. The CDR3 loop spans 18 amino acids. Germline V gene lookup returns CDR1 SGHAT and CDR2 FQNNGV. With 9 bases removed from V and 1 base from J, the gap between germline ends came to 24 bases. CDR3 sequence: CASKPLGNSPLNTGELFF. The CDR3 region has the DNA TGTGCCAGTAAACCCCTAGGGAACAGCCCTTTGAACACCGGGGAGCTGTTTTTT.

Here the CDR3 DNA reads TGTGCCAGCAGATACCTCCGGGACAGCTCCGGCGAGCAGTACTTC. Its translation: CASRYLRDSSGEQYF. The chain joins TRBV12-3 or TRBV12-4 to TRBJ2-7, with 7 bases matching TRBD1. The length of the CDR3 is 15 residues. J was trimmed by 6 bases and V by 6 bases; bases with no gene match: 14.

At least ten counts were recorded for this clonotype. V usage is TRBV7-3 and J usage is TRBJ2-5; D is unresolved. V was clipped by 5 bases and J by 1 base, with 8 bases between them. The CDR3 is 13 residues long. Germline values: CDR1 SGHTA, CDR2 FQGTGA. The CDR3 DNA reads TGTGCCAGCAGCCGGTCCAGCCAAGAGACCCAGTACTTC. It is translated as CASSRSSQETQYF.

This clonotype was seen only a few times. The V call is TRBV7-2, the J call TRBJ2-5; 12 nucleotides line up with TRBD2. V was clipped by 3 bases and J by 2 bases; unmatched bases: 4. CDR1 is SGHTA, CDR2 FQGNSA, per germline. This CDR3 has 16 residues. The CDR3 here is CASSLAGTSGQETQYF. In nucleotides, the CDR3 is TGTGCCAGCAGCTTGGCCGGGACTAGCGGGCAAGAGACCCAGTACTTC.